The next 16 T cell receptor beta chains were all read from a single sample in a study of PD-L1 blockade in urothelial cancer. TCRdb keeps only in-frame clones here, not all; method: immunoSEQ multiplex PCR. Counted here are tens of thousands of clones, 82% occurring once; the ten biggest clones make up more than 15%. The sequenced sample was PBMCs, obtained around atezolizumab (anti-PD-L1) treatment. The receptors here all came from a man aged 55-75 years with urothelial cancer.

V is TRBV5-1 and J is TRBJ2-5, with TRBD2 identical over 11 bases. Germline V gene sequence: CDR1 SGHRS, CDR2 YFSETQ. J lost 4 bases, V lost 4 bases, and 6 bases had no gene match. The CDR3 totals 15 residues. Written as DNA, the CDR3 is TGCGCCAGCAGCGGCGGACTAGCGGGTTCAGAGACCCAGTACTTC. This translates into CASSGGLAGSETQYF.

CDR3 protein: CASSLVVTGGLETQYF. In DNA form, the CDR3 reads TGTGCCAGCAGCTTAGTCGTGACAGGGGGCCTGGAGACCCAGTACTTC. The V and J genes are TRBV7-6 and TRBJ2-5, with 10 bases lining up with TRBD1. The CDR3 length is 16 residues. CDR1 SGHVS and CDR2 FNYEAQ come from the germline V gene. V trimming: 1 base; J trimming: 5 bases; junction bases outside the gene matches: 7.

V gene TRBV2 combines with J gene TRBJ2-6; D is perhaps TRBD1 (5 bases). CDR1 SNHLY and CDR2 FYNNEI come from the germline V gene. Deletions cut 6 bases from V and 0 bases from J, with 12 bases between. This CDR3 comprises 16 residues. CDR3: CASSRTGGSGANVLTF. DNA for the CDR3: TGTGCCAGCAGCCGAACAGGCGGCTCTGGGGCCAACGTCCTGACTTTC.

This chain connects TRBV11-2 to TRBJ2-1; 9 bases fit TRBD2. This CDR3 region has 17 residues. V lost 2 bases to trimming and J lost 0 bases; unmatched junction nucleotides: 5. In germline, CDR1 is SGHAT, CDR2 FQNNGV. In nucleotides, the CDR3 is TGTGCCAGCAGCTTACGGGCTAGCGGGGTCTCCTACAATGAGCAGTTCTTC. It translates to CASSLRASGVSYNEQFF.

V usage is TRBV28 and J usage is TRBJ2-3; TRBD2 matches 9 bases. The CDR3 is 17 amino acids. The germline V gene encodes CDR1 MDHEN and CDR2 SYDVKM. J was trimmed by 1 base and V by 2 bases; bases with no gene match: 7. The CDR3 region has the DNA TGTGCCAGCAGTTTAAGGGTAGCGGGAGAGGGCACAGATACGCAGTATTTT. Its protein product is CASSLRVAGEGTDTQYF.

The J gene is TRBJ2-2, the V gene TRBV11-1, with D perhaps TRBD2 (6 bases). Trimming took 6 bases from V and 10 from J, leaving 24 bases between them. The CDR3 loop spans 16 amino acids. CDR1 is SGHAT and CDR2 is FQDESV in the germline V gene (reference sequence). The CDR3 protein is CASSWSYRGSEKELFF. The DNA of the CDR3 is TGTGCCAGCAGTTGGTCCTACCGGGGGTCAGAAAAGGAGCTGTTTTTT.

The gene calls are TRBV27 and TRBJ2-7, with TRBD2 matching 9 bases. V lost 5 bases to trimming and J lost 2 bases; unmatched junction nucleotides: 4. Germline loops: CDR1 MNHEY, CDR2 SMNVEV (reference sequence). The CDR3 spans 14 residues. CDR3 loop: CASSVERGAYEQYF. The CDR3 bases are TGTGCCAGCAGTGTGGAGCGGGGGGCCTACGAGCAGTACTTC.

This chain joins TRBV6-6 and TRBJ1-1; 7 bases align to TRBD1. Germline trimming cut 5 bases from V and 5 bases from J; bases unmatched to any gene: 8. CDR1 MNHNY and CDR2 SVGAGI come from the germline V gene (reference sequence). This CDR3 has 14 residues. CDR3 sequence (DNA): TGTGCCAGCAGTCCCACAGGGGATGGGACTGAAGCTTTCTTT. It codes for CASSPTGDGTEAFF.

This clone occurred a few times. CDR3 protein: CASSFPTGVANEKLFF. The CDR3 coding sequence is TGTGCCAGCAGTTTTCCGACAGGGGTCGCGAATGAAAAACTGTTTTTT. The genes are TRBV28 and TRBJ1-4, with 8 bases fitting TRBD1. J lost 5 bases, V lost 3 bases, and 8 bases had no gene match. The CDR3 totals 16 residues. CDR1 is MDHEN and CDR2 is SYDVKM in the germline V gene.

V gene TRBV6-6 combines with J gene TRBJ2-1; D gene uncertain. V lost 5 bases and J lost 13, with 18 bases in between. This CDR3 spans 13 amino acids. Germline CDR1 is MNHNY and CDR2 is SVGAGI (reference sequence). The CDR3 DNA is TGTGCCAGCAGTCCCATTTCCGACTCAAATCAGTTCTTC. Translation: CASSPISDSNQFF.

The chain is built from TRBV9 and TRBJ2-5; no definite D call. The CDR3 contains 14 residues. V was pared by 0 bases and J by 2 bases, with 8 bases between. In germline, CDR1 is SGDLS, CDR2 YYNGEE. The CDR3, as DNA: TGTGCCAGCAGCGTAGGGATCGGGCAAGAGACCCAGTACTTC. Encoded protein: CASSVGIGQETQYF.

The table lists this clone with a few counts. CDR3 bases: TGCGCCAGCGCCTCCGGGACAGGGTACTACGAGCAGTACTTC. Protein sequence: CASASGTGYYEQYF. The J gene is TRBJ2-7, the V gene TRBV5-1; 9 bases fit TRBD1. The CDR3 extends over 14 amino acids. V dropped 7 bases and J dropped 3; count of bases not matched to a gene: 8. From germline, CDR1 is SGHRS and CDR2 YFSETQ.

This chain uses TRBV5-4 with TRBJ2-3, with 9 bases fitting TRBD1. V shed 4 bases, J shed 7 bases, and the junction held 7 bases outside the gene matches. The length of the CDR3 is 14 residues. In germline, CDR1 is SGHNT, CDR2 YYREEE (reference sequence). CDR3 protein: CASSRDRVVNTQYF. Written as DNA, the CDR3 is TGTGCCAGCAGCCGGGACAGGGTTGTGAATACGCAGTATTTT.

V usage is TRBV27 and J usage is TRBJ2-6; D gene ambiguous. The germline CDR1 and CDR2 sequences are MNHEY and SMNVEV (reference sequence). Trimming stripped 8 bases from V and 0 bases from J, with 14 bases between. This CDR3 has 16 amino acids. As DNA, the CDR3 is TGTGCCAGCCTTCAGGTTTTTGGCTCTGGGGCCAACGTCCTGACTTTC. This gives the protein CASLQVFGSGANVLTF.

This sequence joins TRBV14 and TRBJ2-7; D is perhaps TRBD2 (6 bases). V was cut by 1 base and J by 9 bases, with 10 bases left in between. Germline loops: CDR1 SGHDN, CDR2 FVKESK. The CDR3 sequence is 12 residues long. CDR3 in DNA: TGTGCCAGCAGCCAAGCGGGGACTGGGCAGTACTTC. Protein: CASSQAGTGQYF.

The CDR3 DNA reads as TGCGCCAGCAGCCAAGATCCGGTCTCCTACAATGAGCAGTTCTTC. Translated, it gives CASSQDPVSYNEQFF. The chain uses TRBV4-1 and TRBJ2-1, with D unresolved. V was trimmed by 0 bases and J by 0 bases, leaving 6 bases between them. Germline V lookup: CDR1 MGHRA, CDR2 YSYEKL. CDR3 length: 15 amino acids.